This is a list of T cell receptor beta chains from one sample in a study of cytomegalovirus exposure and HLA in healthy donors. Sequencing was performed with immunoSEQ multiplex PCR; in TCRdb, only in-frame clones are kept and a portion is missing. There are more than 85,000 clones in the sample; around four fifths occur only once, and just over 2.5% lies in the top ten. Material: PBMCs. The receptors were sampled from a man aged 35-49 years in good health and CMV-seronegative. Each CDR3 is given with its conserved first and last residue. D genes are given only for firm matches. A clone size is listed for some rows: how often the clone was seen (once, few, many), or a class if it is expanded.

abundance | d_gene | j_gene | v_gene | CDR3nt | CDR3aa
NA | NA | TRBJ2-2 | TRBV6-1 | TGTGCCATCACTAGAATCACCGGGGAGCTGTTTTTT | CAITRITGELFF
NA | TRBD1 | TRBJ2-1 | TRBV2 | TGTGCCAGCACTAGACAGGGCAAGCAGTTCTTC | CASTRQGKQFF
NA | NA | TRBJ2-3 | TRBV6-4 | TGTGCCAGCAGTGCCCAGGCCACAGATACGCAGTATTTT | CASSAQATDTQYF
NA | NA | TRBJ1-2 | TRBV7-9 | TGTGCCAGCAGCTTATTCCAGGGCCCTAACTATGGCTACACCTTC | CASSLFQGPNYGYTF
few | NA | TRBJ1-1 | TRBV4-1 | TGCGCCAGCAGCCAAGATCTCGGGGAGAACACTGAAGCTTTCTTT | CASSQDLGENTEAFF
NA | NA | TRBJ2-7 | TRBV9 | TGTGCCAGCAGCACCCGGGACTCTGACTACGAGCAGTACTTC | CASSTRDSDYEQYF
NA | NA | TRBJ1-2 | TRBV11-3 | TGTGCCAGCGGTCCGGAGGGCCCACGAATGGCCAATGGCTACACCTTC | CASGPEGPRMANGYTF
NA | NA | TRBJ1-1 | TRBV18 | TGTGCCAGCTCACCAGTGAGTGCGGCGAACACTGAAGCTTTCTTT | CASSPVSAANTEAFF
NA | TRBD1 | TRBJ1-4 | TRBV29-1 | TGCAGCGTCCGACGCGACAGGGCCCCAAGTGAAAAACTGTTTTTT | CSVRRDRAPSEKLFF
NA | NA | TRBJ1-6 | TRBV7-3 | TGTGCCAGCAGCTTAAATTCCGGGAGCAATTCACCCCTCCACTTT | CASSLNSGSNSPLHF
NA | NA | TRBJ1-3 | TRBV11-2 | TGTGCCAGCAGCTTAGATGGGCTTCGCTCTGGAAACACCATATATTTT | CASSLDGLRSGNTIYF
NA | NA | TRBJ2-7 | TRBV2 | TGTGCCAGCAGCGAGGGCCCGGGCAGTCTTGGCTACGAGCAGTACTTC | CASSEGPGSLGYEQYF
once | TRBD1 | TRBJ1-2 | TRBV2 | TGTGCCAGCAGGGAAACCGGGACAGGGACCTATGGCTACACCTTC | CASRETGTGTYGYTF
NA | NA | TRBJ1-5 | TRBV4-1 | TGCGCCAGCAGCCAAGTGGGGGTCGGCGGGGCCCAGCATTTT | CASSQVGVGGAQHF
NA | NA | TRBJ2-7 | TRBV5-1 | TGCGCCAGCAGCTTGACCGGGGGTGCGAGCTACGAGCAGTACTTC | CASSLTGGASYEQYF
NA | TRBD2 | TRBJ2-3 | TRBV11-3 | TGTGCCAGCAGCTTACGTCGGGGGGGCACAGATACGCAGTATTTT | CASSLRRGGTDTQYF
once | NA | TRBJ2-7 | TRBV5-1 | TGCGCCAGCAGCCCGTCTGGGTCGGGTACTCCTGGGAGGGGGGCCTACGAGCAGTACTTC | CASSPSGSGTPGRGAYEQYF
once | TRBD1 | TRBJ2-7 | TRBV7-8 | TGTGCCAGCAGCCAAGGACAGGGGGTCGGCTACGAGCAGTACTTC | CASSQGQGVGYEQYF
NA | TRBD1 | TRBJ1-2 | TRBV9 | TGTGCCAGCAGCGTGTGGACAGGGGCTTATGGCTACACCTTC | CASSVWTGAYGYTF
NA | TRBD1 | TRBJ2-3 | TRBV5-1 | TGCGCCAGCAGCGGGGACAGGGGCGTTAGGATAGATACGCAGTATTTT | CASSGDRGVRIDTQYF
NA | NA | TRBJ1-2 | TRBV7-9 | TGTGCCAGCAGCGTATCAGGGGAATTCGGCTATGGCTACACCTTC | CASSVSGEFGYGYTF
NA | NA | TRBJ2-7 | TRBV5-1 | TGCGCCAGCAGCTTGGTCGGGAGGGGGCAAGACGAGCAGTACTTC | CASSLVGRGQDEQYF
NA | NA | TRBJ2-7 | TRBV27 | TGTGCCACCTCACTTATGTACGAGCAGTACTTC | CATSLMYEQYF
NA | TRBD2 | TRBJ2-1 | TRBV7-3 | TGTGCCAGCAGCACCGCGGGGGGGCCGTACAATGAGCAGTTCTTC | CASSTAGGPYNEQFF
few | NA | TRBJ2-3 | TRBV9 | TGTGCCAGCAGCCCAAGGAGGGATACGCAGTATTTT | CASSPRRDTQYF
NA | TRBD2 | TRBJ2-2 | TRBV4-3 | TGCGCCAGCAGCCCTAGCGGAGCCCCCAACACCGGGGAGCTGTTTTTT | CASSPSGAPNTGELFF
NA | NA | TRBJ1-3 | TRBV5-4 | TGTGCCAGCAGCTCGGCAGGGGGAAACACCATATATTTT | CASSSAGGNTIYF
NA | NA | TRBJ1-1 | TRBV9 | TGTGCCAGCAGCGTAGGGGGCGCCGGGAACACTGAAGCTTTCTTT | CASSVGGAGNTEAFF
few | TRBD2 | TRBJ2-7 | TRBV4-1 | TGCGCCAGCAGCCAAGGCCCAGCGGGGGGCCCAAAAGACCCCCGGAACGAGCAGTACTTC | CASSQGPAGGPKDPRNEQYF
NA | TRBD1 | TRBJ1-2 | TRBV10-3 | TGTGCCATCAGCGAAACCCCGACAGGGGGCGGAGGAACCATTAACTATGGCTACACCTTC | CAISETPTGGGGTINYGYTF